This TCR beta chain was sequenced during a study of T-cell memory formation after mild COVID-19. In the study overall: Largely donor-specific TCR clusters were found.

TCRdb re-called the 5' RACE reads through MiXCR, storing one row per CDR3 protein. This table has about 350,000 distinct CDR3 sequences, roughly an eighth appearing once. V shed 6 bases, J shed 0 bases, and the junction held 16 bases outside the gene matches. The germline CDR1 and CDR2 sequences are MNHEY and SVGEGT. The CDR3 covers 19 residues. Regarding the study as a whole: The main location of contracting CD4+ clones was CM and EM, and that of contracting CD8+ clones was EMRA. Second-wave clones peaking on day 37 lacked confirmed SARS-CoV-2 specificity. Day 15 to 85 contractors were CD4/CD8 balanced; later expanders leaned CD4+.

Note on this clonotype: Its antigen is as yet unknown.

V gene TRBV6-2 or TRBV6-3 combines with J gene TRBJ2-1, with 8 bases identical to TRBD1. The material sequenced was PBMCs or a T cell subset sorted from them (not recorded which). This clonotype originated in a young man who had mild COVID-19 (a few samples of this study predate the infection). Cell type and time point are not known. In DNA form, the CDR3 reads TGTGCCAGCAGCCCCCCGGGCAGGGGGCCAGAAAGCTCCTACAATGAGCAGTTCTTC. Translated, it gives CASSPPGRGPESSYNEQFF.